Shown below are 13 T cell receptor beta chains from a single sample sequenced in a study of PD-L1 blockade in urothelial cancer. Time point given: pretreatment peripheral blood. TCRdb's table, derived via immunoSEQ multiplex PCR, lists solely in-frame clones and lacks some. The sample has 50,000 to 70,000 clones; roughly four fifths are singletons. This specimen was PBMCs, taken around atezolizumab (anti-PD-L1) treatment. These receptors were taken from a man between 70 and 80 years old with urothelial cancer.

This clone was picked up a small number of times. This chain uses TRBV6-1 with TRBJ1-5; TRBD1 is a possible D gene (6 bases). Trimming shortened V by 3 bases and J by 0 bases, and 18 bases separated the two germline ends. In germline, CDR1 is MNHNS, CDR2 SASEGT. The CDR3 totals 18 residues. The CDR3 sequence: CASSDLGATGYSNQPQHF. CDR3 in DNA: TGTGCCAGCAGTGATTTGGGGGCGACGGGCTATAGCAATCAGCCCCAGCATTTT.

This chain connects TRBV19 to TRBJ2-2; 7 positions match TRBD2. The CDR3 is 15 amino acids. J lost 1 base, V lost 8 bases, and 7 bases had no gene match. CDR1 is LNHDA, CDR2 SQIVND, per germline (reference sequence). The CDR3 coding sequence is TGTGCCAGTTGGAACGGCGGGAGGAACACCGGGGAGCTGTTTTTT. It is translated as CASWNGGRNTGELFF.

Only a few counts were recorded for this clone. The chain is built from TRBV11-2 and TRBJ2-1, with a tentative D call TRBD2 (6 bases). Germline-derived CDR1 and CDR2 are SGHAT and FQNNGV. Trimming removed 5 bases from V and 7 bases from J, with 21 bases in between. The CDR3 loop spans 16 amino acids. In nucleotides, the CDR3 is TGTGCCAGCAGCCTAGGCCGGACTAAAAAAGAGAATGAGCAGTTCTTC. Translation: CASSLGRTKKENEQFF.

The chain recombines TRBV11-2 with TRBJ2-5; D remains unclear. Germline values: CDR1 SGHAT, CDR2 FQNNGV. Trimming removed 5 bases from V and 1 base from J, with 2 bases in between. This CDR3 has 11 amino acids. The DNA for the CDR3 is TGTGCCAGCAGCCTCCAAGAGACCCAGTACTTC. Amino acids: CASSLQETQYF.

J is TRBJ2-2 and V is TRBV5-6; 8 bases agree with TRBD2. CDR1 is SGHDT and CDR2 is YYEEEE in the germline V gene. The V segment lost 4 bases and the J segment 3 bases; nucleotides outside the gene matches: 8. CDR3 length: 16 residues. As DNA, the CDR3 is TGTGCCAGCAGCACTAGGACTAGCAGATACACCGGGGAGCTGTTTTTT. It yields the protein CASSTRTSRYTGELFF.

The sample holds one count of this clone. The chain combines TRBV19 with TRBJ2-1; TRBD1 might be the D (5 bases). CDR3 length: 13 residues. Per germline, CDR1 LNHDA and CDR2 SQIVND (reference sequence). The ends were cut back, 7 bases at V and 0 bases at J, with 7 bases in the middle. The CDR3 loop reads CASTGPSYNEQFF. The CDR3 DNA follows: TGTGCCAGTACAGGGCCCTCCTACAATGAGCAGTTCTTC.

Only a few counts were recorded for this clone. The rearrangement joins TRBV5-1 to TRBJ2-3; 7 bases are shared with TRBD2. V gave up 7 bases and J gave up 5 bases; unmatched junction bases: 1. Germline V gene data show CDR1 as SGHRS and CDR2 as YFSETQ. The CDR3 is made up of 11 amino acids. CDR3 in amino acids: CASAGEDTQYF. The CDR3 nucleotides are TGCGCCAGCGCGGGGGAAGATACGCAGTATTTT.

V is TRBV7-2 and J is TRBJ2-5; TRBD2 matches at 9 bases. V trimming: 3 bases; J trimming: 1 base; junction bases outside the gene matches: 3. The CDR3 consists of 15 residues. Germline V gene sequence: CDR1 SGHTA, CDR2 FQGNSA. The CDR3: CASSLTSGAQETQYF. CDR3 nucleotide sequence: TGTGCCAGCAGCTTGACTAGCGGAGCCCAAGAGACCCAGTACTTC.

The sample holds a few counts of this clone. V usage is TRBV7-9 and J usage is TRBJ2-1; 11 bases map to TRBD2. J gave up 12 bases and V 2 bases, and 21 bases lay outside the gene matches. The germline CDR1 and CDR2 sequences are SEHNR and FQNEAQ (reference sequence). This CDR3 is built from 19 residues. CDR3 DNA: TGTGCCAGCAGCTTAAAGTGGCCCTCTGGGGTAGCGGGAGGGCAAGTGCAGTTCTTC. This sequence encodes CASSLKWPSGVAGGQVQFF.

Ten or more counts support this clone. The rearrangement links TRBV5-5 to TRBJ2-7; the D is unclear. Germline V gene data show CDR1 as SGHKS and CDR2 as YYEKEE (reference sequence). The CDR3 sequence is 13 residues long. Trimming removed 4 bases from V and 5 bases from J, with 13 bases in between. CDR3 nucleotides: TGTGCCAGCAGCCCAACCGGTATTGACGAGCAGTACTTC. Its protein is CASSPTGIDEQYF. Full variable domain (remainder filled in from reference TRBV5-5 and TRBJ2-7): DAGVTQSPTHLIKTRGQQVTLRCSPISGHKSVSWYQQVLGQGPQFIFQYYEKEERGRGNFPDRFSARQFPNYSSELNVNALLLGDSALYLCASSPTGIDEQYFGPGTRLTVT.

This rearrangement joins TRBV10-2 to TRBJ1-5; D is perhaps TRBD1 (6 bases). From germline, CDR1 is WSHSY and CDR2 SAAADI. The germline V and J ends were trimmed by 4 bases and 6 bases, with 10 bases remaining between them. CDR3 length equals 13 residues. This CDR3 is CASSAQGIQPQHF. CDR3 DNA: TGCGCCAGCAGTGCCCAGGGGATTCAGCCCCAGCATTTT.

The CDR3 reads CASSAGPFYEQYF. The CDR3, as DNA: TGCGCCAGCAGTGCCGGTCCTTTCTACGAGCAGTACTTC. This rearrangement joins TRBV10-1 to TRBJ2-7; the D is unclear. The ends were cut back, 4 bases at V and 3 bases at J, with 10 bases in the middle. The CDR3 runs 13 residues. The germline V gene has CDR1 WNHNN and CDR2 SYGVQD (reference sequence).

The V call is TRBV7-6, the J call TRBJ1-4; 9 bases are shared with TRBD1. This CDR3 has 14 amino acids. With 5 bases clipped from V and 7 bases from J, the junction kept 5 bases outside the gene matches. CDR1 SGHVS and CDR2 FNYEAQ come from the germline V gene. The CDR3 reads CASSRDREAEKLFF. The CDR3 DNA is TGTGCCAGCAGCCGGGACAGGGAGGCTGAAAAACTGTTTTTT. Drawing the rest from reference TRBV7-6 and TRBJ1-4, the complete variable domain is GAGVSQSPRYKVTKRGQDVALRCDPISGHVSLYWYRQALGQGPEFLTYFNYEAQQDKSGLPNDRFSAERPEGSISTLTIQRTEQRDSAMYRCASSRDREAEKLFFGSGTQLSVL.